The 3 T cell receptor beta chains below all came from one sample that was sequenced in a study of blood T cell repertoires in COVID-19. Assay used: immunoSEQ multiplex PCR; TCRdb lists only in-frame clones, some missing. The sample yields roughly 310,000 clones, about 89% seen once. The sequencing sample was made of PBMCs or T cells enriched from blood (not recorded which). These receptors came from a woman in her forties who had recovered from COVID-19.

The chain combines TRBV19 with TRBJ1-6, with D perhaps TRBD1 (5 bases). The CDR3 runs to 12 residues. Trimming left V 5 bases short and J 9 bases short, with 8 bases between. The V gene's germline CDR1 is LNHDA and CDR2 SQIVND (reference sequence). CDR3: CASSATGSPLHF. The CDR3 coding sequence is TGTGCCAGTAGTGCCACAGGTTCACCCCTCCACTTT.

Concerning this clone itself: Distinct nucleotide sequences in the sample also encode this CDR3. The V call is TRBV7-9, the J call TRBJ1-5, with 9 nucleotides matching TRBD1. Trimming removed 2 bases from V and 1 base from J; junction bases left unmatched: 0. This CDR3 spans 15 amino acids. Per the germline V gene, CDR1 is SEHNR and CDR2 is FQNEAQ (reference sequence). CDR3 in amino acids: CASSLTGGSNQPQHF. The CDR3 DNA reads as TGTGCCAGCAGCTTAACAGGGGGCAGCAATCAGCCCCAGCATTTT.

The CDR3 region has the DNA TGTGCCAGCAGTTTGGGACAGGAGTATGGCTACACCTTC. It encodes CASSLGQEYGYTF. This sequence joins TRBV6-5 and TRBJ1-2, with 8 bases aligning to TRBD1. This CDR3 region has 13 residues. Germline CDR1 is MNHEY and CDR2 is SVGAGI. V lost 4 bases to trimming and J lost 5 bases; unmatched junction nucleotides: 3.